These 19 T cell receptor beta chains were sequenced from one sample in a study of shared clonotypes between healthy human individuals. CD8 cells regarded as naive lacked CD45RO, were positively chosen for CCR7, and omitted terminally differentiated effector memory CD45RA+ cells. Profiling relied on immunoSEQ multiplex PCR, and the TCRdb table lists in-frame clones only, not all of them. The sample has about 1,800,000 clones, just under 95% seen once. Sample: naive CD8+ T cells sorted from blood. These receptors originate from a man between 18 and 29 years old in good health.

This rearrangement joins TRBV30 to TRBJ2-2, with 10 bases that match TRBD1. The CDR3 contains 14 residues. Germline V lookup: CDR1 GTSNPN, CDR2 SVGIG (reference sequence). V gave up 1 base and J gave up 6 bases; unmatched junction bases: 2. The chain's CDR3 is CAWSEGQGAGELFF. CDR3 nucleotides: TGTGCCTGGAGTGAAGGACAGGGGGCCGGGGAGCTGTTTTTT. Looking up the rest from reference TRBV30 and TRBJ2-2 gives the full variable domain: SQTIHQWPATLVQPVGSPLSLECTVEGTSNPNLYWYRQAAGRGLQLLFYSVGIGQISSEVPQNLSASRPQDRQFILSSKKLLLSDSGFYLCAWSEGQGAGELFFGEGSRLTVL.

The V call is TRBV5-6, the J call TRBJ1-1; D unresolved. V was shortened by 3 bases and J by 7 bases, with 7 bases between the two germline ends. CDR1 and CDR2 (germline): SGHDT, YYEEEE. This CDR3 has 11 amino acids. For the CDR3, the DNA is TGTGCCAGCAGCTATTACAATGAAGCTTTCTTT. Amino acids: CASSYYNEAFF.

This clone is a singleton in its sample. The chain is built from TRBV7-6 and TRBJ2-2; 8 nucleotides align to TRBD2. V trimming: 5 bases; J trimming: 7 bases; junction bases outside the gene matches: 15. This CDR3 is built from 17 residues. Germline V gene data show CDR1 as SGHVS and CDR2 as FNYEAQ. The CDR3 protein is CASSLEDGGVTGGELFF. DNA of the CDR3: TGTGCCAGCAGCCTAGAGGACGGGGGGGTGACCGGCGGGGAGCTGTTTTTT.

The V and J genes are TRBV7-9 and TRBJ2-7; 11 nucleotides match TRBD1. The germline V gene has CDR1 SEHNR and CDR2 FQNEAQ (reference sequence). The CDR3 length is 15 residues. The trim removed 7 bases at V and 3 bases at J, leaving 8 bases unmatched. CDR3 amino acids: CASNRGGTGGYEQYF. CDR3 DNA sequence: TGTGCCAGCAACCGGGGTGGGACAGGGGGCTACGAGCAGTACTTC.

This clone was found once. The rearrangement joins TRBV18 to TRBJ1-2, with D perhaps TRBD1 (5 bases). Per germline, CDR1 KGHSH and CDR2 LQKENI. This CDR3 contains 13 residues. Trimming left V 4 bases short and J 4 bases short, with 10 bases between. This chain's CDR3 is CASSLPGSYGYTF. CDR3 DNA sequence: TGTGCCAGCTCACTGCCAGGGTCCTATGGCTACACCTTC.

The rearrangement joins TRBV6-5 to TRBJ1-1; possible D gene TRBD1, 5 bases. Germline assignment: CDR1 MNHEY and CDR2 SVGAGI. CDR3 length equals 15 residues. Deletions cut 4 bases from V and 2 bases from J, with 14 bases between. Here the CDR3 DNA reads TGTGCCAGCAGTTCGCCGATCCAGGGCAACACTGAAGCTTTCTTT. Residues: CASSSPIQGNTEAFF.

The chain is built from TRBV4-1 and TRBJ2-5, with 13 bases lining up with TRBD2. Germline CDR1 is MGHRA and CDR2 is YSYEKL. V lost 4 bases to trimming and J lost 5 bases; unmatched junction nucleotides: 16. The CDR3 covers 19 residues. In nucleotides, the CDR3 is TGCGCCAGCAGCCCTTTAGGACTAGCGGGGGTAGGGGCGGCGGAGACCCAGTACTTC. Residues: CASSPLGLAGVGAAETQYF.

This sequence joins TRBV4-1 and TRBJ2-1; D perhaps matches TRBD1 (5 bases). Trimming took 1 base from V and 2 from J, leaving 15 bases between them. The CDR3 contains 17 residues. Germline loops: CDR1 MGHRA, CDR2 YSYEKL. DNA for the CDR3: TGCGCCAGCAGCCAAGTGGGAACAGGCCCGACCTACAATGAGCAGTTCTTC. Translating gives CASSQVGTGPTYNEQFF.

A word on this clone: The sample has other DNA sequences that encode this CDR3 too. This rearrangement joins TRBV5-6 to TRBJ1-1; maybe TRBD1 (6 bases). The V end lost 0 bases, the J end lost 8 bases, and 11 bases lay between the germline ends. The CDR3 covers 13 residues. The V gene's germline CDR1 is SGHDT and CDR2 YYEEEE. The CDR3 protein is CASSLGAGTEAFF. The CDR3 DNA follows: TGTGCCAGCAGCTTGGGAGCCGGGACAGAAGCTTTCTTT.

The gene calls are TRBV7-3 and TRBJ2-7; D may be TRBD2 (5 bases). The ends were cut back, 0 bases at V and 5 bases at J, with 8 bases in the middle. The CDR3 has 13 residues. Germline assignment: CDR1 SGHTA and CDR2 FQGTGA. The CDR3 DNA follows: TGTGCCAGCAGCTTAACTGAGGGTCACGAGCAGTACTTC. This sequence encodes CASSLTEGHEQYF.

The chain couples TRBV30 to TRBJ2-2, with TRBD2 identical over 13 bases. The CDR3 sequence is 19 residues long. Trimming at V came to 5 bases and at J to 6 bases, leaving 18 bases not matched to a gene. CDR1 GTSNPN and CDR2 SVGIG come from the germline V gene (reference sequence). CDR3 bases: TGTGCCTGGTATACCGAAACCGGAACTAGCGGGAGGGCCCCCGGGGAGCTGTTTTTT. Its translation is CAWYTETGTSGRAPGELFF.

In this sample, this clone turned up once. This sequence joins TRBV6-5 and TRBJ2-5, with D perhaps matching TRBD1 or TRBD2 (6 bases each). Germline CDR1 MNHEY, CDR2 SVGAGI. The CDR3 runs to 13 residues. Deletions cut 6 bases from V and 5 bases from J, with 13 bases between. DNA of the CDR3: TGTGCCAGCAGCGGGGGCCGGGGGGAGACCCAGTACTTC. It yields the protein CASSGGRGETQYF.

The V and J genes are TRBV10-1 and TRBJ1-3; D is perhaps TRBD1 (5 bases). Trimming shortened V by 0 bases and J by 2 bases, and 17 bases separated the two germline ends. This CDR3 has 18 residues. Germline CDR1 is WNHNN and CDR2 is SYGVQD (reference sequence). The CDR3 region has the DNA TGCGCCAGCAGTGAGTCCCTGTCAGGGATGGCACCTGGAAACACCATATATTTT. Translation gives CASSESLSGMAPGNTIYF.

This chain connects TRBV13 to TRBJ2-7, with 7 bases identical to TRBD2. V trimming: 5 bases; J trimming: 6 bases; junction bases outside the gene matches: 4. This CDR3 spans 12 amino acids. Looked up from germline, CDR1 is PRHDT and CDR2 is FYEKMQ (reference sequence). Here the CDR3 reads CASSPAGAEQYF. The DNA of the CDR3 is TGTGCCAGCAGCCCCGCGGGAGCCGAGCAGTACTTC.

This rearrangement joins TRBV28 to TRBJ2-7; D remains ambiguous. V was clipped by 7 bases and J by 3 bases, with 19 bases between them. Germline CDR1 and CDR2: MDHEN and SYDVKM. The CDR3 totals 15 residues. CDR3 protein: CASTNPPAGIYEQYF. The CDR3 nucleotides are TGTGCCAGCACCAACCCCCCTGCAGGAATCTACGAGCAGTACTTC.

The V and J genes are TRBV11-2 and TRBJ2-1; 10 bases fit TRBD1. Germline CDR1 reads SGHAT; CDR2 reads FQNNGV. This CDR3 comprises 17 residues. With 2 bases clipped from V and 0 bases from J, the junction kept 4 bases outside the gene matches. DNA for the CDR3: TGTGCCAGCAGCTTATTAGGGACAGGGGACTCCTACAATGAGCAGTTCTTC. Its translation is CASSLLGTGDSYNEQFF.

The chain is built from TRBV5-6 and TRBJ2-1; a possible D gene is TRBD1 (5 bases). CDR3 length: 17 amino acids. V lost 4 bases and J lost 0, with 17 bases in between. Germline-derived CDR1 and CDR2 are SGHDT and YYEEEE. CDR3 bases: TGTGCCAGCAGCCTACCCGGACATTTAAGCTCCTACAATGAGCAGTTCTTC. It codes for CASSLPGHLSSYNEQFF.

The CDR3 is CASSLWASYEQYF. In nucleotides, the CDR3 is TGTGCCAGCAGCTTATGGGCTTCCTACGAGCAGTACTTC. This chain links TRBV7-2 with TRBJ2-7, with D unclear. Germline V gene lookup returns CDR1 SGHTA and CDR2 FQGNSA. V was cut by 2 bases and J by 1 base, with 6 bases left in between. The CDR3 is made up of 13 amino acids.

The chain recombines TRBV30 with TRBJ2-3; 8 nucleotides line up with TRBD1. The CDR3 is 14 residues long. Trimming took 4 bases from V and 3 from J; bases not matched to a gene: 6. The germline V gene has CDR1 GTSNPN and CDR2 SVGIG (reference sequence). The CDR3 sequence: CAWTPGGPTDTQYF. For the CDR3, the DNA is TGTGCCTGGACCCCAGGGGGCCCGACAGATACGCAGTATTTT.